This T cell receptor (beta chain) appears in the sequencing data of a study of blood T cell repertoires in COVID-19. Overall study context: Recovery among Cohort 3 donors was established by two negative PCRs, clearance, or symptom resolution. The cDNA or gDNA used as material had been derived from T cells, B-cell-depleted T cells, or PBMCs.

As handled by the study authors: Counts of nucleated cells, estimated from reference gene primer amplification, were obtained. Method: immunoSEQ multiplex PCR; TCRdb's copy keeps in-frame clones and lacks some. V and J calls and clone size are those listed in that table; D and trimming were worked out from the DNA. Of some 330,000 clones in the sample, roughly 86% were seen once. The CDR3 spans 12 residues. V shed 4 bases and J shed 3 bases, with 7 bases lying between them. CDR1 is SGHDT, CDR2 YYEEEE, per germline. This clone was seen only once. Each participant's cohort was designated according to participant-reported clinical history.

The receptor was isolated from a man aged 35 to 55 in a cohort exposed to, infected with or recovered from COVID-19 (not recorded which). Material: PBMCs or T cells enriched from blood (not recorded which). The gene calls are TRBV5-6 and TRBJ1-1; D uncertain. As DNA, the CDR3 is TGTGCCAGCAGCACACAGTACACTGAAGCTTTCTTT. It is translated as CASSTQYTEAFF. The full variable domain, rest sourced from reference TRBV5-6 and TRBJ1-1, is DAGVTQSPTHLIKTRGQQVTLRCSPKSGHDTVSWYQQALGQGPQFIFQYYEEEERQRGNFPDRFSGHQFPNYSSELNVNALLLGDSALYLCASSTQYTEAFFGQGTRLTVV.